This TCR beta chain was recorded in a study of T-cell reconstitution after alpha-beta-depleted transplantation in children. Trimming took off 2 bases at V and 5 bases at J, with 18 bases between the two ends. Germline loops: CDR1 KGHDR, CDR2 SFDVKD. The CDR3 has 17 amino acids. TCRbeta library construction was performed incorporating unique molecular identifiers. TCRdb reanalysed the PCR reads using MiXCR and keeps one entry per CDR3 protein. The sample has roughly 300,000 distinct CDR3 sequences; more than 8% are singletons. As for this clonotype: One base away lies a much larger clone, so this may be a sequencing read error.

The gene calls are TRBV24-1 and TRBJ2-1; D is possibly TRBD1 (5 bases). This specimen consisted of PBMCs from the stem cell graft donor, obtained from the stem cell graft. The receptor's source is a human donor who donated a stem cell graft to a child with SCID. CDR3 sequence: CATSDSLPWGSHNEQFF. For the CDR3, the DNA is TGTGCCACCAGTGATTCACTCCCATGGGGCTCTCACAATGAGCAGTTCTTC.